This T cell receptor beta chain was found in a study of T cells in Graves' hyperthyroidism and ophthalmopathy. Together with thyroid ultrasound, orbital computed tomography, serum thyroxine and TRAb, clinical symptoms were used for diagnoses. V was clipped by 6 bases and J by 3 bases, with 10 bases between them. Germline lookup yields CDR1 KGHDR and CDR2 SFDVKD. The CDR3 runs 13 residues. Researchers amplified the TCR beta CDR3 regions from RNA transcripts. The TCR CDR3 first-round RT-PCR relied on the HTBI primer set. Via MiXCR, TCRdb re-called the multiplex PCR reads, giving one row per CDR3 protein. The table records under 350,000 distinct CDR3 sequences, approximately 14% of them present only once. This clonotype was counted at least ten times.

The clonotype was recovered from a woman aged 40 to 50 with Graves' hyperthyroidism. This rearrangement joins TRBV24-1 to TRBJ1-1, with D possibly being TRBD1 (5 bases). Material: blood. CDR3 residues: CATSSQGHTEAFF. CDR3 nucleotide sequence: TGTGCCACCAGTTCCCAGGGACACACTGAAGCTTTCTTT.